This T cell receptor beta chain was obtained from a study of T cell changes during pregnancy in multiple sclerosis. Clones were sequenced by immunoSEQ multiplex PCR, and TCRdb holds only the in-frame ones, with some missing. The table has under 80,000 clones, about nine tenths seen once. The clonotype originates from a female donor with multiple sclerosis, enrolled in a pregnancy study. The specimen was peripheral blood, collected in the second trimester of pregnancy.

The CDR3 loop is CASSIVPGQGAAGANVLTF. The DNA of the CDR3 is TGTGCCAGTAGTATAGTCCCGGGACAGGGGGCTGCAGGGGCCAACGTCCTGACTTTC. The rearrangement joins TRBV19 to TRBJ2-6; TRBD1 aligns across 12 bases. This CDR3 has 19 residues. The germline CDR1 and CDR2 sequences are LNHDA and SQIVND (reference sequence). The ends lost 1 base at V and 4 bases at J; junction bases unmatched: 8.